The text below deals with one T cell receptor (beta chain). This table comes from immunoSEQ multiplex PCR, and its TCRdb copy is limited to in-frame clones, with some not included. The sample lists just over 2,000,000 clones, 85% to 95% occurring once. This entry is derived from a study of shared clonotypes between healthy human individuals. The CDR3 extends over 13 amino acids. The V gene's germline CDR1 is SGHDT and CDR2 YYEEEE. Trimming removed 5 bases at V and 2 bases at J, with 9 bases between. The specimen sequenced was naive CD4+ T cells sorted from blood. Subset here: CD45RA+ positively selected. V gene TRBV5-6 combines with J gene TRBJ2-3; D not resolved. The sequence derives from a man aged 18 to 29 in good health. This chain's CDR3 is CASRDTFTDTQYF. CDR3 bases: TGTGCCAGCAGAGACACCTTCACAGATACGCAGTATTTT.